This T cell receptor (beta chain) was identified during a study of blood T cell repertoires in COVID-19. The V segment lost 1 base and the J segment 11 bases; nucleotides outside the gene matches: 5. This CDR3 is built from 14 residues. CDR1 and CDR2 (germline): SEHNR, FQNEAQ (reference sequence). Original data processing: By means of reference gene primer amplification, nucleated cell counts were estimated. The method was immunoSEQ multiplex PCR; TCRdb's version includes in-frame clones alone and lacks a portion of them. That table gives V, J and clone size, and the DNA gave D and trimming. The sample has hundreds of thousands of clones, around 87% seen once.

The V gene is TRBV7-9, the J gene TRBJ2-2; TRBD1 agrees at 9 bases. The sequence derives from a man aged 25-45 years who had recovered from COVID-19. Sequencing used PBMCs or T cells enriched from blood (not recorded which). In DNA, the CDR3 is TGTGCCAGCAGCTTAGTATGGACAGGGGAAGAGCTGTTTTTT. Translated: CASSLVWTGEELFF.